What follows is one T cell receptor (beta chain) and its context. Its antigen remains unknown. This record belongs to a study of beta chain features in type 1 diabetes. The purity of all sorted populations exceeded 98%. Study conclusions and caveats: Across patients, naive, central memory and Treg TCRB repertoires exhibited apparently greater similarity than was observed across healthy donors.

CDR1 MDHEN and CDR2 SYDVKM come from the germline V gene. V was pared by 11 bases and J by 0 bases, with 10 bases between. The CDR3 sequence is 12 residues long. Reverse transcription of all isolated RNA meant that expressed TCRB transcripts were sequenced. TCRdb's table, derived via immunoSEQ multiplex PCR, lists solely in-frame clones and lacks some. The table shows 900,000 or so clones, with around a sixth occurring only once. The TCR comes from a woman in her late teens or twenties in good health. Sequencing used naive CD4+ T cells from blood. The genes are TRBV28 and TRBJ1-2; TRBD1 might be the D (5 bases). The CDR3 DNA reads TGTGCCGCAGGGAGGACTAACTATGGCTACACCTTC. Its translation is CAAGRTNYGYTF.